This T cell receptor beta chain was obtained from a study of immune cell composition in non-small cell lung cancer. Study-wide points: Top 10 clone scores and clonality were higher in squamous than adenocarcinoma. Tumour-associated clones >0.5% occurred in 25% to 35% of adenocarcinomas, approximately 74% of squamous. TIL tumour reactivity correlated with maximal tumour-associated clone frequency in adenocarcinoma.

Libraries were prepared by immunoSEQ multiplex PCR; TCRdb keeps only in-frame clonotypes and omits some of them. This table has fewer than 6,500 clones, 70% to 80% appearing once. The V gene end was trimmed by 4 bases and the J gene end by 7 bases; junction bases not matched to a gene: 11. The CDR3 runs 14 residues. In germline, CDR1 is SGHKS, CDR2 YYEKEE (reference sequence). As concerns this clone: What it binds is unknown.

This chain connects TRBV5-5 to TRBJ2-7; 7 nucleotides align to TRBD1. The origin of this receptor is a human donor with non-small cell lung cancer. The sequencing input was lung tumor tissue. CDR3 in amino acids: CASSTGTALVEQYF. The DNA of the CDR3 is TGTGCCAGCAGCACCGGGACAGCCCTGGTGGAGCAGTACTTC.